The clone carrying this T cell receptor beta chain has more than one count but fewer than ten. Its antigen is not known. Through a sample-barcoded 5' primer and a J-beta primer mix, a second PCR was run for 7 to 11 cycles. Each cDNA molecule, via a template-switch adaptor with 12 random nucleotides, was tagged. TCRdb recomputed calls from the 5' RACE reads with MiXCR, one row per CDR3 protein. The table shows around 1,800,000 distinct CDR3 sequences, with roughly two fifths occurring only once. The data were taken from a study of blood T cells in healthy people across ages. Study-wide findings and caveats: Per million T cells, TCR beta diversity dropped roughly linearly as age increased. It was found that TCR beta diversity correlated strongly with the percentage of naive T cells.

Sequences were obtained from blood. The clonotype was recovered from a human donor in good health.

CDR3 residues: CASSVASGAGYGYTF. DNA of the CDR3: TGTGCCAGCAGCGTAGCATCAGGGGCGGGCTATGGCTACACCTTC. The rearrangement links TRBV9 to TRBJ1-2; weak D call: TRBD1 (6 bases). Looked up from germline, CDR1 is SGDLS and CDR2 is YYNGEE. V lost 0 bases and J lost 4, with 13 bases in between. The CDR3 runs 15 residues.